The sample holds many counts of the clone carrying this T cell receptor beta chain. Amplification of TCR beta CDR3 regions used RNA as the template. Using the HTBI primer set, a first-round RT-PCR was run on the TCR CDR3. Via MiXCR, TCRdb re-called the multiplex PCR reads, giving one row per CDR3 protein. The sample consists of around 450,000 distinct CDR3 sequences, about 15% of them appearing once. The patients, who ranged from 18 to 65 in age, presented with newly diagnosed hyperthyroidism lasting under 2 months. A patient was excluded if there was uncontrolled infection, other autoimmune disease, pregnancy or lactation. This CDR3 has 13 residues. The V and J ends lost 11 bases and 4 bases, in that order; junction bases with no gene match: 10. Germline values: CDR1 SEHNR, CDR2 FQNEAQ (reference sequence). The sample comes from a study of T cells in Graves' hyperthyroidism and ophthalmopathy.

This TCR was recovered from a woman aged 18 to 35 with Graves' hyperthyroidism. The sample was blood. The V gene is TRBV7-9, the J gene TRBJ2-7; 8 nucleotides agree with TRBD2. CDR3 bases: TGTGCCTTTGACGGGGGGGAGGATTACGAGCAGTACTTC. As protein: CAFDGGEDYEQYF.